Listed here are 10 T cell receptor beta chains from one sample, sequenced in a study of blood T cell repertoires in COVID-19. Libraries were prepared by immunoSEQ multiplex PCR; TCRdb keeps only in-frame clonotypes and omits some of them. The sample holds roughly 130,000 clones, roughly 84% seen once. Sequencing input: peripheral blood. The receptors were gathered from a young man with COVID-19, enrolled during active disease.

The rearrangement joins TRBV28 to TRBJ1-5; D perhaps matches TRBD1 (5 bases). V was cut by 6 bases and J by 0 bases, with 15 bases left in between. CDR3 size: 16 residues. CDR1 and CDR2 from the germline V gene are MDHEN and SYDVKM. The CDR3 protein is CASSRTRYVSNQPQHF. CDR3 in DNA: TGTGCCAGCAGCCGGACACGGTACGTTAGCAATCAGCCCCAGCATTTT.

The chain carries TRBV11-2 and TRBJ2-1; D is perhaps TRBD2 (5 bases). The germline V gene has CDR1 SGHAT and CDR2 FQNNGV. V was pared by 8 bases and J by 7 bases, with 15 bases between. This CDR3 region has 13 residues. CDR3 protein: CASHSGLKNEQFF. The CDR3, as DNA: TGTGCCAGCCACTCTGGACTGAAAAATGAGCAGTTCTTC. Complete variable domain (other parts from reference TRBV11-2 and TRBJ2-1): EAGVAQSPRYKIIEKRQSVAFWCNPISGHATLYWYQQILGQGPKLLIQFQNNGVVDDSQLPKDRFSAERLKGVDSTLKIQPAKLEDSAVYLCASHSGLKNEQFFGPGTRLTVL.

The V gene is TRBV7-2, the J gene TRBJ1-2; D not resolved. Germline lookup yields CDR1 SGHTA and CDR2 FQGNSA. Deletions cut 1 base from V and 4 bases from J, with 4 bases between. The CDR3 extends over 12 amino acids. The CDR3 loop is CASSLGSYGYTF. CDR3 DNA: TGTGCCAGCAGCTTAGGTAGCTATGGCTACACCTTC.

DNA for the CDR3: TGTGCCAGCAGTCCTGTACCCCCGGTCGGGAATGAGCAGTTCTTC. It codes for CASSPVPPVGNEQFF. The chain has TRBV27 and TRBJ2-1; unclear D gene. V lost 5 bases and J 7 bases, leaving 18 bases between the germline ends. The CDR3 sequence is 15 residues long. Per germline, CDR1 MNHEY and CDR2 SMNVEV (reference sequence).

This chain links TRBV3-1 (or the pseudogene TRBV3-2) with TRBJ1-2, with D maybe TRBD1 (5 bases). Germline V CDR1 and CDR2: LGHDT, YNNKEL (reference sequence). Trimming pared 0 bases from V and 8 bases from J, leaving 16 bases between. This CDR3 is 15 amino acids long. Here the CDR3 DNA reads TGTGCCAGCAGCCAAGATAGCCGGCAGGGCGAAGGCTACACCTTC. It codes for CASSQDSRQGEGYTF.

This clone was recorded once. The rearrangement uses TRBV19 and TRBJ1-2, with D perhaps matching TRBD1 (5 bases). Looked up from germline, CDR1 is LNHDA and CDR2 is SQIVND (reference sequence). The CDR3 length is 17 residues. Trimming shortened V by 3 bases and J by 4 bases, and 21 bases separated the two germline ends. The chain's CDR3 is CASSMNAGNNPTYGYTF. CDR3 in DNA: TGTGCCAGTAGTATGAATGCAGGGAATAATCCAACCTATGGCTACACCTTC. Together with reference TRBV19 and TRBJ1-2, the CDR3 gives the full variable domain: DGGITQSPKYLFRKEGQNVTLSCEQNLNHDAMYWYRQDPGQGLRLIYYSQIVNDFQKGDIAEGYSVSREKKESFPLTVTSAQKNPTAFYLCASSMNAGNNPTYGYTFGSGTRLTVV.

The J gene is TRBJ1-1, the V gene TRBV5-6; 7 bases are a match to TRBD1. The CDR3 runs to 15 residues. Unmatched junction bases numbered 5, after V lost 2 bases and J lost 1 base. The germline V gene encodes CDR1 SGHDT and CDR2 YYEEEE. The CDR3 is CASSLTGARNTEAFF. CDR3 DNA: TGTGCCAGCAGCTTAACAGGGGCGAGGAACACTGAAGCTTTCTTT.

This clone showed up just a few times. This chain uses TRBV19 with TRBJ1-1; D remains unclear. In germline, CDR1 is LNHDA, CDR2 SQIVND (reference sequence). The CDR3 is made up of 12 amino acids. The ends were cut back, 10 bases at V and 9 bases at J, with 18 bases in the middle. CDR3 loop: CANIGRENKAFF. The CDR3 nucleotides read TGTGCCAATATTGGTCGGGAAAATAAAGCTTTCTTT.

This chain connects TRBV7-9 to TRBJ1-2, with TRBD1 as a possible D gene (6 bases). CDR1 SEHNR and CDR2 FQNEAQ come from the germline V gene (reference sequence). This CDR3 region has 13 residues. The ends were cut back, 2 bases at V and 3 bases at J, with 7 bases in the middle. CDR3 sequence reads: CASSLRTDYGYTF. The CDR3 DNA reads TGTGCCAGCAGCTTAAGGACAGACTATGGCTACACCTTC.

The DNA of the CDR3 is TGTGCCAGCCAGAAACCCCTAGCGGGTTCCTACGAGCAGTACTTC. This codes for CASQKPLAGSYEQYF. The chain is built from TRBV2 and TRBJ2-7, with 8 bases identical to TRBD2. The CDR3 loop spans 15 amino acids. After removal of 8 bases from V and 1 base from J, the junction contained 10 bases not matched to a gene. Per the germline V gene, CDR1 is SNHLY and CDR2 is FYNNEI.